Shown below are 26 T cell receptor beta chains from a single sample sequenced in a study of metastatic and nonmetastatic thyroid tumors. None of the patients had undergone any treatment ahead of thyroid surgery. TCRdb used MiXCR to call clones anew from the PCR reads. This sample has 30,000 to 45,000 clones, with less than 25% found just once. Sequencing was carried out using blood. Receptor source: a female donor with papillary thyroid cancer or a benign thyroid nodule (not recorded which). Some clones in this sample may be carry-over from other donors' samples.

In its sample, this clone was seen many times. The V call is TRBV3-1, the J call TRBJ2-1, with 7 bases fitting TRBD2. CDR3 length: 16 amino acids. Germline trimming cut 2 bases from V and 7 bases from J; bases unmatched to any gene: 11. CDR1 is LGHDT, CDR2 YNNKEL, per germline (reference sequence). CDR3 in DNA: TGTGCCAGCAGCCAAACCTCTGGCGGGAGTATGAATGAGCAGTTCTTC. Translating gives CASSQTSGGSMNEQFF.

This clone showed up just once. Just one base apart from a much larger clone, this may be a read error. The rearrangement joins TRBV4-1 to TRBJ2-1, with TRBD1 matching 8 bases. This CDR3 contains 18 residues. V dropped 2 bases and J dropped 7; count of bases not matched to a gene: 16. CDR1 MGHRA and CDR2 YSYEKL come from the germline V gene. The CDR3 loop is CASSQYYLPRQGKNEQFF. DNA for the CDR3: TGCGCCAGCAGCCAATACTACCTCCCGCGACAGGGGAAAAATGAGCAGTTCTTC.

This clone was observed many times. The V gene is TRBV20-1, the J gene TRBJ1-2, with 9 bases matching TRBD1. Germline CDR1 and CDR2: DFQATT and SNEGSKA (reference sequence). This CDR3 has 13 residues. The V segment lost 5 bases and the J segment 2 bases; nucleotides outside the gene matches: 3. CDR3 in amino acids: CSAGTGNNYGYTF. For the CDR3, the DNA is TGCAGTGCTGGGACAGGGAACAACTATGGCTACACCTTC.

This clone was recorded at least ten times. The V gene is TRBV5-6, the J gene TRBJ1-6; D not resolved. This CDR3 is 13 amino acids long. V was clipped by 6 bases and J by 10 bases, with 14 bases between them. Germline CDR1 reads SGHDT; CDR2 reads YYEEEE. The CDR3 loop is CASTSPKDSPLHF. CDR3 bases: TGTGCCAGCACCTCCCCCAAAGACTCACCCCTCCACTTT.

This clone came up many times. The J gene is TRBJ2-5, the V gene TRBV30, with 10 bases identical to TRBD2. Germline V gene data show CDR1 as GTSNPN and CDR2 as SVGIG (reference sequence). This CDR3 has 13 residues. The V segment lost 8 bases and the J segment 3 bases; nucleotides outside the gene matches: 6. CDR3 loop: CAADLAGEETQYF. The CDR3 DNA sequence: TGTGCCGCCGACCTAGCGGGAGAAGAGACCCAGTACTTC.

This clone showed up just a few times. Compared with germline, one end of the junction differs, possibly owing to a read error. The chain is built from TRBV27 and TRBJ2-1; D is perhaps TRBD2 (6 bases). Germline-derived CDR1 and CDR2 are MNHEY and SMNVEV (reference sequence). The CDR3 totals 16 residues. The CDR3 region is CASSSSQLYGEDEQFF. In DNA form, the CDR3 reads TGTGCCAGTAGTTCCTCTCAGTTATATGGGGAGGATGAGCAGTTCTTC.

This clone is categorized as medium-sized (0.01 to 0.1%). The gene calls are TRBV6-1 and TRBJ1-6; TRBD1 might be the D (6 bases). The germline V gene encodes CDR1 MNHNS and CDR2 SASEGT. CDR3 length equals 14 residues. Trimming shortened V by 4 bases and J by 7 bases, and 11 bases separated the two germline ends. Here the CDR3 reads CASSAQGRNSPLHF. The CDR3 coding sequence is TGTGCCAGCAGTGCCCAGGGGCGGAATTCACCCCTCCACTTT.

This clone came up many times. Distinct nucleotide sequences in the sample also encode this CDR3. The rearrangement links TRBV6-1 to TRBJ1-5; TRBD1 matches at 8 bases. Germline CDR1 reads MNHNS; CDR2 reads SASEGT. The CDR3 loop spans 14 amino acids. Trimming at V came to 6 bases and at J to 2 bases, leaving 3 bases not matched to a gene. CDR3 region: CASSPTGGNQPQHF. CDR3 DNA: TGTGCCAGCAGCCCGACAGGGGGCAATCAGCCCCAGCATTTT.

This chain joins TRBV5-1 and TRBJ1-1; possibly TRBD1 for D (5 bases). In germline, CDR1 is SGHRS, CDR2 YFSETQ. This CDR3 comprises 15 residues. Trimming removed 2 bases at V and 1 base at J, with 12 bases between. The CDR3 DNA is TGCGCCAGCAGCTTAGGGGATGGGGCGAACACTGAAGCTTTCTTT. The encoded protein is CASSLGDGANTEAFF.

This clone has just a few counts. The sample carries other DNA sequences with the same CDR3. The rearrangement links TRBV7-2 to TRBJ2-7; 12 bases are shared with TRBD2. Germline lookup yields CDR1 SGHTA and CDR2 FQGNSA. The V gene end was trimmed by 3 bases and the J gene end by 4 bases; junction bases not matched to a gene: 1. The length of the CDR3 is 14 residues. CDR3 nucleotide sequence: TGTGCCAGCAGCTTGACTAGCGGGAGTTACGAGCAGTACTTC. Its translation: CASSLTSGSYEQYF. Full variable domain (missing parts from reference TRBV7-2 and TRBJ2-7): GAGVSQSPSNKVTEKGKDVELRCDPISGHTALYWYRQSLGQGLEFLIYFQGNSAPDKSGLPSDRFSAERTGGSVSTLTIQRTQQEDSAVYLCASSLTSGSYEQYFGPGTRLTVT.

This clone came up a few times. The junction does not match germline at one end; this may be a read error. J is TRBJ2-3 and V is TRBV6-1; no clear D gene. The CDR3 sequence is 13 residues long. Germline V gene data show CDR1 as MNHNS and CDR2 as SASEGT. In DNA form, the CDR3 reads TGTGCCAGCAGGGGCATTCGCACACATACGCAGTATTTT. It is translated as CASRGIRTHTQYF.

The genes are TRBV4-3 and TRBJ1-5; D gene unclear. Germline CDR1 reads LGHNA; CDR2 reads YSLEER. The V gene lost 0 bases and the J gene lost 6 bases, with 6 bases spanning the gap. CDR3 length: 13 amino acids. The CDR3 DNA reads TGCGCCAGCAGCCAAGATGGCCGTCAGCCCCAGCATTTT. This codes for CASSQDGRQPQHF.

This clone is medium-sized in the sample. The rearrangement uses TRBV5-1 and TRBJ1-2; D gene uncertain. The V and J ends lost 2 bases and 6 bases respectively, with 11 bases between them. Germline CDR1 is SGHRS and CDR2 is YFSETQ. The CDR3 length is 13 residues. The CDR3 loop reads CASSFRVENGYTF. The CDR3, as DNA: TGCGCCAGCAGCTTTCGGGTCGAGAATGGCTACACCTTC.

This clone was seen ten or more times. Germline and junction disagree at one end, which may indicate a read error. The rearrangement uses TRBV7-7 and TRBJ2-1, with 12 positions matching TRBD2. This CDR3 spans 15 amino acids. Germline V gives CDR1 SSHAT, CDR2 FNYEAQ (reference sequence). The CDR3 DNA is TGTGCTAGCAGCCAGGGACTAGCGGGTTACAATGAGCAGTTCTTC. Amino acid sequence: CASSQGLAGYNEQFF.

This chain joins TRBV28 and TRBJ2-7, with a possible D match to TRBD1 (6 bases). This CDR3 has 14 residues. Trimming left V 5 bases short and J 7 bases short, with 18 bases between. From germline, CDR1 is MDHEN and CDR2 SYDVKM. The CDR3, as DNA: TGTGCCAGCAGTCTGCCGACAGGAAGGTGGGAGCAGTACTTC. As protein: CASSLPTGRWEQYF.

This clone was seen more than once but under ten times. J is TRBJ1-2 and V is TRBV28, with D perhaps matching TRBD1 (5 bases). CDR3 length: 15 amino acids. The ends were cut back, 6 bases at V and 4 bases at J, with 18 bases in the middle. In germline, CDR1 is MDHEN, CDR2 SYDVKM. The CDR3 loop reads CASSGGRRLVYGYTF. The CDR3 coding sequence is TGTGCCAGCAGCGGGGGTAGGCGGTTAGTCTATGGCTACACCTTC.

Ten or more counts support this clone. As DNA, the CDR3 is TGTGCCAGCAGCAGCGAAGCGGGATGGTACCAAGAGACCCAGTACTTC. Its protein product is CASSSEAGWYQETQYF. V gene TRBV7-2 combines with J gene TRBJ2-5, with 7 bases matching TRBD2. With V trimmed by 5 bases and J by 0 bases, 9 bases remained unmatched. Germline V gene lookup returns CDR1 SGHTA and CDR2 FQGNSA. This CDR3 has 16 amino acids.

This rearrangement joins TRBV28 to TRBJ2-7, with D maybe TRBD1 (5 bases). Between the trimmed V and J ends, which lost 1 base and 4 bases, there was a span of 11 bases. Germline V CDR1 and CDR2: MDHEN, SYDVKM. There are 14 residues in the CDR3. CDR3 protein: CASSLYQGPYEQYF. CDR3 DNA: TGTGCCAGCAGTTTATATCAGGGCCCGTACGAGCAGTACTTC.

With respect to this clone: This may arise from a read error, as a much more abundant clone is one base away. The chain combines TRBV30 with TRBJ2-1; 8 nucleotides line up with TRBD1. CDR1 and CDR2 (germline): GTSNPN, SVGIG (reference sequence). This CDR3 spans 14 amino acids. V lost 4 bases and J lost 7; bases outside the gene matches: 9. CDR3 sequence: CAWNRQGLRNEQFF. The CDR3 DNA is TGTGCCTGGAACAGACAGGGGTTAAGGAATGAGCAGTTCTTC.

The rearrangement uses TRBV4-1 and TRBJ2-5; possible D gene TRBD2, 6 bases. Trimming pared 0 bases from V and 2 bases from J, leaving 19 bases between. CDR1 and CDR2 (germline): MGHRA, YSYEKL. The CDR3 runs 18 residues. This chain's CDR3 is CASSQEVASRRGQETQYF. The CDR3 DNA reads TGCGCCAGCAGCCAAGAGGTGGCTAGCCGGAGGGGTCAAGAGACCCAGTACTTC.

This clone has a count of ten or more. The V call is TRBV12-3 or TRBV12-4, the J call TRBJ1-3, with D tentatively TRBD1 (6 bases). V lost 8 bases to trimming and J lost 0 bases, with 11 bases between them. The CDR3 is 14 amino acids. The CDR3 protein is CASRNRVSGNTIYF. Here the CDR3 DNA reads TGTGCCAGCCGGAACAGGGTCTCTGGAAACACCATATATTTT.

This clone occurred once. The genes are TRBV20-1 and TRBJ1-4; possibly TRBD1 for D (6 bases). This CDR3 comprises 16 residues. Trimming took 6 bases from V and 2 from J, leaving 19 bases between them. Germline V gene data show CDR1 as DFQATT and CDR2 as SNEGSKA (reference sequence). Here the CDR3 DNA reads TGCAGTGCCCGCGAAATACAGGGAACGACTAATGAAAAACTGTTTTTT. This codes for CSAREIQGTTNEKLFF.

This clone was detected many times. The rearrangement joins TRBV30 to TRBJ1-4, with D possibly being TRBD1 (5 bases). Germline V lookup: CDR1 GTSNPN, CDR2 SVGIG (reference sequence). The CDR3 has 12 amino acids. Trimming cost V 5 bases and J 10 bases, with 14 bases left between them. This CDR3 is CAWGTREVKLFF. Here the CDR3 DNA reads TGTGCCTGGGGAACCAGGGAGGTAAAACTGTTTTTT.

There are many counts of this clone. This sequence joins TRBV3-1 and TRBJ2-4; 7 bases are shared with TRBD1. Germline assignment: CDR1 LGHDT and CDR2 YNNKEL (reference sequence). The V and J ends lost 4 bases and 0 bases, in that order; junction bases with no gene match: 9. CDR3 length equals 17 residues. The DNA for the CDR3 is TGTGCCAGCAGCCCAAGTCGGACAGGCCTAGCCAAAAACATTCAGTACTTC. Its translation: CASSPSRTGLAKNIQYF.

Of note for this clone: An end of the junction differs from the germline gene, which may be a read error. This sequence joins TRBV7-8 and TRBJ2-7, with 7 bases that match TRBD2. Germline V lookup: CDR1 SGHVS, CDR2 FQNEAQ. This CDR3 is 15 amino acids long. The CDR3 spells CVSSLVTSVAYEQYF. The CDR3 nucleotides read TGTGTCAGCAGCTTAGTTACTAGCGTAGCCTACGAGCAGTACTTC.

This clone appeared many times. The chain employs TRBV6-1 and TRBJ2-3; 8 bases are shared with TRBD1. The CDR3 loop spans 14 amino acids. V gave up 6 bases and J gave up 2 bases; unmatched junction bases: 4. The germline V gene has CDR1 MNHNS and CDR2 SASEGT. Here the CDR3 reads CASRRTGPTDTQYF. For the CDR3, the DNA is TGTGCCAGCAGGCGGACAGGGCCCACAGATACGCAGTATTTT.